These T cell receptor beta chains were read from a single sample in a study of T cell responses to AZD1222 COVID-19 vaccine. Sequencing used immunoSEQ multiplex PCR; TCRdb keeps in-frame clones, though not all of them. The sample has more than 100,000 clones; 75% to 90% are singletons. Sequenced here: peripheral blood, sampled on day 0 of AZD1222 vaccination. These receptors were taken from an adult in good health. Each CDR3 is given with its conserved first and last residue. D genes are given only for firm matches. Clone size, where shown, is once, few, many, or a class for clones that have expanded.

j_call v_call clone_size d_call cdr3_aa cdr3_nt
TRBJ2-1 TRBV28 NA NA CASSLSLGGSYNEQFF TGTGCCAGCAGTTTATCCCTCGGAGGCTCCTACAATGAGCAGTTCTTC
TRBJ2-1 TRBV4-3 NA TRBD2 CASSQEISGRATNEQFF TGCGCCAGCAGCCAAGAGATTAGCGGGAGGGCGACCAATGAGCAGTTCTTC
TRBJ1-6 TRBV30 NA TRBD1 CAWRSPGQGNSPLHF TGTGCCTGGAGGTCACCGGGACAGGGCAATTCACCCCTCCACTTT
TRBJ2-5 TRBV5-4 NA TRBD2 CASSLPSGGQETQYF TGTGCCAGCAGCTTACCTAGCGGGGGCCAAGAGACCCAGTACTTC
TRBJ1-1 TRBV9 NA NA CASSAGDGTEAFF TGTGCCAGCAGCGCTGGGGACGGCACTGAAGCTTTCTTT
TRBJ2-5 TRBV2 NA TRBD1 CASTNDRVAETQYF TGTGCCAGCACCAACGACAGGGTGGCAGAGACCCAGTACTTC
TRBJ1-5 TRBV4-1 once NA CASSWRVAQPQHF TGCGCCAGCAGCTGGAGAGTTGCTCAGCCCCAGCATTTT
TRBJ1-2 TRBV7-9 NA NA CASSLAQWGDYGYTF TGTGCCAGCAGCTTAGCGCAATGGGGGGACTATGGCTACACCTTC
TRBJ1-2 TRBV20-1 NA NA CSASKGGYTF TGCAGTGCTAGTAAGGGTGGCTACACCTTC
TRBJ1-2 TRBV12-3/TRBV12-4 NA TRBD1 CASSGQGAVGYTF TGTGCCAGCAGTGGGCAGGGGGCGGTCGGCTACACCTTC